This T cell receptor beta chain originates from a study of cytomegalovirus exposure and HLA in healthy donors. Study background: Per a later analysis, the roughly 670 first-cohort and more than 100 validation repertoires shared one platform.

General observations from the study: Published work reported that the classifier diagnosed cytomegalovirus status with high specificity and sensitivity. The listing of approximately 160 TCR beta chains classed them as cytomegalovirus-associated.

With respect to this clone: Its antigen is currently unknown.

The germline CDR1 and CDR2 sequences are SGHRS and YFSETQ. Trimming stripped 3 bases from V and 3 bases from J, with 6 bases between. This CDR3 comprises 12 residues. The data were produced by immunoSEQ multiplex PCR, yet TCRdb's version contains in-frame clones alone and is incomplete. Found here are some 150,000 clones, about 94% of them singletons; the top ten hold less than 2%. The material sequenced was PBMCs. V usage is TRBV5-1 and J usage is TRBJ2-5; the D is unclear. The TCR sequence derives from a man younger than 35 in good health and CMV-seropositive. The CDR3 sequence is CASSYSEETQYF. In nucleotides, the CDR3 is TGCGCCAGCAGCTATTCGGAAGAGACCCAGTACTTC.